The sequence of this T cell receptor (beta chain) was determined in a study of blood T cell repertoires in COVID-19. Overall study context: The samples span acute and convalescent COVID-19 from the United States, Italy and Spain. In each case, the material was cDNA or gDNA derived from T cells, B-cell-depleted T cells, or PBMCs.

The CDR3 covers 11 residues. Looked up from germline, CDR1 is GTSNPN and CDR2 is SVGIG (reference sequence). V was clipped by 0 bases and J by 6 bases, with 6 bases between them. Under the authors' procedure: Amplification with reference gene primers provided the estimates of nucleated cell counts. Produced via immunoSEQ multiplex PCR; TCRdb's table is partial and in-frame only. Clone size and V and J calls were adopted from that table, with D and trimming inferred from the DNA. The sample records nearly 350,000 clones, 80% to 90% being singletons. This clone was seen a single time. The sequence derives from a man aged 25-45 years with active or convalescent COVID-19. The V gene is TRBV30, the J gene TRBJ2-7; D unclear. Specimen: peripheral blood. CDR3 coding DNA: TGTGCCTGGAGTGTACAGAGCGAGCAGTACTTC. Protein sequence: CAWSVQSEQYF.